This T cell receptor (beta chain) originates from a study of CD8+CD57+ T cells in acquired aplastic anemia (dated by TCRdb to between 2017 and 2018). About the investigation overall: DNA extracted from sorted CD4+ and CD8+ cells had a mean of about 3.2 ug, with a range of roughly 0.2 to 30 ug. A CD8+CD57+ expansion meant a frequency higher than the mean frequency seen in healthy subjects. Summary of the overall study and its limitations: Although around 30 CD8+ CDR3 sequences were shared by patients and controls, these sequences appeared highly expressed in patients and within the immunodominant clones of patients. Patients and healthy controls showed no significant difference in CD8+ Simpson's diversity (P=0.060).

TCR beta VDJ combination and CDR3 sequence profiling used genomic DNA as the template. TCR repertoire sequencing was run on an Illumina HiSeq 2000. Under the source paper's analysis protocol: Repertoire assessment relied on Simpson's diversity index, CDR3 size and DJ length profiles, and TRBV/TRBJ rearrangement plots. The most abundant DNA sequence in the deep sequencing data was taken as the immunodominant clone. CDR3 amino acid sequences were checked for sharing across subjects and were also compared against the VDJdb database and published repertoires. TCRdb ran its own pipeline on the public reads, namely fastp trimming at Q25 and MiXCR clone calling, and kept in-frame beta chains. Entries are consolidated by CDR3 protein sequence, retaining the most common genes and DNA. None of the V and J calls come from the authors' own analysis; TCRdb made them. The sample table lists some 150,000 distinct CDR3 sequences, about two thirds of them with a count of one. The top ten clonotypes cover 35% to 60% of the sample.

V loses 3 bases at its end and J loses 8 bases; junction bases beyond the gene matches: 3. From the cysteine through the phenylalanine, the CDR3 covers 14 amino acids. Of all the DNA, just the CDR3 is kept, 42 bases in frame from base 1. From a lookup of the germline V gene, CDR1 and CDR2 are SGDLS and YYNGEE. Flow cytometry had shown CD8+CD57+ cell expansion in the patients selected for sequencing. All patients had severe acquired aplastic anemia diagnosed by International Study of Aplastic Anemia and Agranulocytosis and Camitta criteria. No therapy had been received by the patients at the time of blood sampling. In the study, sorted CD4+ and CD8+ blood T cells from patients with severe aplastic anemia and from healthy subjects underwent deep sequencing of TCR repertoires. Patients were enrolled in the USA under clinicaltrials.gov protocols 00001620, 01623167, 00001397, 00071045, 00081523 and 00961064. Ficoll-Paque density gradient centrifugation was used to isolate peripheral blood mononuclear cells. Before DNA was extracted, CD4+ and CD8+ T cells were sorted using either FACS or magnetic beads.

There are many counts of this clonotype. Which antigen it targets is not known. The record has no base qualities; no much larger clone is one base away. The chain joins TRBV9 to TRBJ1-6; the central 9 bases match TRBD1. The receptor was isolated from a human donor with aplastic anemia. Sequences were obtained from sorted CD4+, CD8+, or CD8+CD57+ T cells (not recorded which) from PBMCs. The CDR3 region reads CASSDGQGYSPLHF. The DNA sequence is TGTGCCAGCAGCGACGGACAGGGGTATTCACCCCTCCACTTT.